These 30 T cell receptor beta chains share one sample of origin, sequenced in a study of blood T cell repertoires in COVID-19. The data were produced by immunoSEQ multiplex PCR, yet TCRdb's version contains in-frame clones alone and is incomplete. The table lists over 200,000 clones, around 86% of them singletons, with roughly a sixth in the top ten. Sample: PBMCs or T cells enriched from blood (not recorded which). The source of these receptors is a man in his late teens or twenties who had recovered from COVID-19.

The CDR3 DNA reads as TGTGCCAGCAGCACGTACAGGGGTACAACTAATGAAAAACTGTTTTTT. Translated, it gives CASSTYRGTTNEKLFF. This sequence joins TRBV7-2 and TRBJ1-4, with 7 bases fitting TRBD1. The ends lost 5 bases at V and 0 bases at J; junction bases unmatched: 6. The CDR3 covers 16 residues. Germline V lookup: CDR1 SGHTA, CDR2 FQGNSA.

The V gene is TRBV5-1, the J gene TRBJ1-5; TRBD1 aligns across 9 bases. This CDR3 region has 14 residues. V shed 4 bases, J shed 5 bases, and the junction held 4 bases outside the gene matches. Germline lookup yields CDR1 SGHRS and CDR2 YFSETQ. CDR3 nucleotides: TGCGCCAGCAGCCAGACAGGGGGGGATCAGCCCCAGCATTTT. Translated: CASSQTGGDQPQHF.

J is TRBJ1-3 and V is TRBV7-9; D gene unclear. The ends were cut back, 4 bases at V and 7 bases at J, with 11 bases in the middle. CDR1 is SEHNR, CDR2 FQNEAQ, per germline (reference sequence). The CDR3 sequence is 13 residues long. The CDR3 protein is CASSSPGENTIYF. The CDR3 coding sequence is TGTGCCAGCAGCTCCCCCGGTGAGAACACCATATATTTT.

To note about this clone: The identical CDR3 is also encoded by other nucleotide sequences in the sample. The chain joins TRBV6-5 to TRBJ2-7, with D unresolved. The CDR3 sequence is 13 residues long. V dropped 0 bases and J dropped 3 bases, with 6 bases sitting between them. The V gene's germline CDR1 is MNHEY and CDR2 SVGAGI. In DNA, the CDR3 is TGTGCCAGCAGTTACTCGGCCAGCTACGAGCAGTACTTC. Its translation: CASSYSASYEQYF.

As DNA, the CDR3 is TGTGCTAGTGGTTCCGGGGGTTTAGCGTCGCGTGGGGCCAACGTCCTGACTTTC. It encodes CASGSGGLASRGANVLTF. The rearrangement links TRBV12-5 to TRBJ2-6, with D possibly TRBD2 on 6 matching bases. CDR1 is LGHNT and CDR2 is FRNRAP in the germline V gene. V lost 4 bases, J lost 3 bases, and 19 bases lay in between. The CDR3 has 18 amino acids.

This chain connects TRBV4-1 to TRBJ1-6; possible D gene TRBD1, 6 bases. The CDR3 has 18 amino acids. Germline CDR1 reads MGHRA; CDR2 reads YSYEKL. Trimming pared 1 base from V and 0 bases from J, leaving 13 bases between. The CDR3 spells CASSQAGQRSSYNSPLHF. The CDR3 region has the DNA TGCGCCAGCAGCCAAGCCGGACAGAGAAGCTCCTATAATTCACCCCTCCACTTT.

The chain is built from TRBV24-1 and TRBJ2-7, with a possible D match to TRBD1 (5 bases). This CDR3 spans 12 amino acids. V was cut by 7 bases and J by 6 bases, with 12 bases left in between. The germline gives CDR1 KGHDR, CDR2 SFDVKD. CDR3 residues: CATRGQGREQYF. For the CDR3, the DNA is TGTGCCACCAGAGGGCAGGGCCGCGAGCAGTACTTC.

The rearrangement uses TRBV4-1 and TRBJ2-7; 8 nucleotides align to TRBD1. Germline trimming cut 5 bases from V and 4 bases from J; bases unmatched to any gene: 10. The germline CDR1 and CDR2 sequences are MGHRA and YSYEKL. The CDR3 consists of 15 residues. In DNA, the CDR3 is TGCGCCAGCAGCGCGGCCCAGGGGGCGTTGTACGAGCAGTACTTC. It encodes CASSAAQGALYEQYF.

The rearrangement joins TRBV20-1 to TRBJ1-5; maybe TRBD1 (5 bases). The CDR3 totals 14 residues. V was cut by 3 bases and J by 11 bases, with 20 bases left in between. The V gene's germline CDR1 is DFQATT and CDR2 SNEGSKA (reference sequence). CDR3 region: CSASPGQGRKSQHF. In nucleotides, the CDR3 is TGCAGTGCTAGTCCCGGGCAGGGAAGGAAGTCCCAGCATTTT.

As to this clone: Different DNA sequences within this sample yield the same CDR3. The rearrangement uses TRBV5-1 and TRBJ2-2; 7 bases map to TRBD1. The CDR3 is 13 residues long. Trimming at V came to 3 bases and at J to 5 bases, leaving 1 base not matched to a gene. In germline, CDR1 is SGHRS, CDR2 YFSETQ. The CDR3 is CASSSQGTGELFF. The DNA for the CDR3 is TGCGCCAGCAGCTCACAGGGGACCGGGGAGCTGTTTTTT.

Only a few counts were recorded for this clone. This chain joins TRBV10-3 and TRBJ1-3; maybe TRBD1 (6 bases). Germline values: CDR1 ENHRY, CDR2 SYGVKD. V was shortened by 9 bases and J by 0 bases, with 15 bases between the two germline ends. The CDR3 is made up of 15 amino acids. The CDR3 protein is CAMGPTGRSGNTIYF. For the CDR3, the DNA is TGTGCCATGGGTCCGACAGGCCGCTCTGGAAACACCATATATTTT.

The J gene is TRBJ2-2, the V gene TRBV11-3, with D perhaps TRBD1 (6 bases). V shed 1 base and J shed 6 bases, with 12 bases lying between them. The CDR3 runs 15 residues. Germline values: CDR1 SGHNT, CDR2 YENEEA. CDR3 loop: CASSLGFGGSGELFF. The CDR3 DNA reads as TGTGCCAGCAGCTTAGGTTTTGGGGGCTCCGGGGAGCTGTTTTTT.

The chain combines TRBV4-2 with TRBJ2-7; 8 bases agree with TRBD2. V was pared by 0 bases and J by 3 bases, with 10 bases of the junction left unmatched. CDR1 and CDR2 from the germline V gene are LGHNA and YNFKEQ. The CDR3 is made up of 17 amino acids. The CDR3 protein is CASSQDLGLAGIYEQYF. CDR3 in DNA: TGTGCCAGCAGCCAAGATCTAGGGCTAGCGGGTATCTACGAGCAGTACTTC.

This clone was observed a single time. V is TRBV5-3 and J is TRBJ1-5; D not certain. TRBV5-3 belongs to the ORF category, with a function that is uncertain. The CDR3 is 14 amino acids. V was trimmed by 7 bases and J by 2 bases, leaving 13 bases between them. CDR3 DNA: TGTGCCAGAGATTCGGACTTACGCAATCAGCCCCAGCATTTT. Translating it yields CARDSDLRNQPQHF.

CDR3 region: CASSAPGNNEQFF. In DNA form, the CDR3 reads TGTGCCAGCAGCGCTCCCGGGAACAATGAGCAGTTCTTC. This sequence joins TRBV7-6 and TRBJ2-1, with a possible D match to TRBD2 (5 bases). V was pared by 5 bases and J by 5 bases, with 10 bases between. CDR3 size: 13 residues. Looked up from germline, CDR1 is SGHVS and CDR2 is FNYEAQ.

The V and J genes are TRBV5-1 and TRBJ2-1; 8 nucleotides match TRBD1. Germline V lookup: CDR1 SGHRS, CDR2 YFSETQ. The CDR3 has 13 residues. The J segment lost 8 bases and the V segment lost 3 bases, leaving 4 bases of the junction unmatched. In DNA, the CDR3 is TGCGCCAGCAGCTGGACAGGGCTCGATGAGCAGTTCTTC. Translated: CASSWTGLDEQFF.

In its sample, this clone was seen once. CDR3 protein: CASSHQQGYEQYF. The CDR3 coding sequence is TGCGCCAGCAGCCACCAACAGGGCTACGAGCAGTACTTC. This chain uses TRBV4-1 with TRBJ2-7; D may be TRBD1 (6 bases). Germline V gene sequence: CDR1 MGHRA, CDR2 YSYEKL. The CDR3 runs 13 residues. Trimming took 3 bases from V and 3 from J, leaving 9 bases between them.

The CDR3 coding sequence is TGTGCCAGCAGCTCCAGGGGGATTGACTATGGCTACACCTTC. This encodes CASSSRGIDYGYTF. This chain uses TRBV11-3 with TRBJ1-2; TRBD1 matches 7 bases. This CDR3 has 14 residues. Germline CDR1 and CDR2: SGHNT and YENEEA. Trimming took 4 bases from V and 3 from J; bases not matched to a gene: 5.

This chain links TRBV13 with TRBJ2-1, with 9 nucleotides matching TRBD2. Per germline, CDR1 PRHDT and CDR2 FYEKMQ (reference sequence). J gave up 4 bases and V 1 base, and 8 bases lay outside the gene matches. The CDR3 is 17 residues long. CDR3 DNA sequence: TGTGCCAGCAGCTTAGATGACAGGCTAGCGGGATACAATGAGCAGTTCTTC. It codes for CASSLDDRLAGYNEQFF.

V is TRBV6-5 and J is TRBJ1-3, with 9 bases identical to TRBD1. J was trimmed by 4 bases and V by 6 bases; bases with no gene match: 7. This CDR3 region has 15 residues. The V gene's germline CDR1 is MNHEY and CDR2 SVGAGI. CDR3 sequence: CASRPEQGAGNTIYF. The CDR3 bases are TGTGCCAGCAGACCAGAACAGGGGGCCGGAAACACCATATATTTT.

J is TRBJ1-6 and V is TRBV11-2; TRBD1 aligns across 9 bases. Germline trimming cut 5 bases from V and 8 bases from J; bases unmatched to any gene: 7. CDR1 is SGHAT, CDR2 FQNNGV, per germline. The CDR3 sequence is 15 residues long. The CDR3 nucleotides read TGTGCCAGCAGCCCCCAGCGGGACAGGGATTCACCCCTCCACTTT. Amino acid sequence: CASSPQRDRDSPLHF.

The chain links TRBV5-1 to TRBJ2-7, with TRBD1 as a possible D gene (6 bases). CDR1 and CDR2 from the germline V gene are SGHRS and YFSETQ. Trimming left V 3 bases short and J 5 bases short, with 21 bases between. The CDR3 totals 16 residues. This CDR3 is CASSSGPPPRGDEQYF. The DNA of the CDR3 is TGCGCCAGCAGCTCCGGACCCCCTCCCAGGGGCGACGAGCAGTACTTC.

This clone was seen a handful of times. This chain uses TRBV27 with TRBJ1-6; TRBD1 might be the D (5 bases). Trimming pared 3 bases from V and 7 bases from J, leaving 13 bases between. The CDR3 is 15 residues long. Looked up from germline, CDR1 is MNHEY and CDR2 is SMNVEV (reference sequence). CDR3 bases: TGTGCCAGCAGTTTCCTCAGGGATGGGAATTCACCCCTCCACTTT. This encodes CASSFLRDGNSPLHF.

This chain uses TRBV11-1 with TRBJ2-7, with 7 nucleotides matching TRBD2. V gave up 0 bases and J gave up 6 bases; unmatched junction bases: 8. Germline-derived CDR1 and CDR2 are SGHAT and FQDESV (reference sequence). The CDR3 spans 15 residues. DNA of the CDR3: TGTGCCAGCAGCTTAGCGGCGGGAGCTATGCGCGAGCAGTACTTC. It codes for CASSLAAGAMREQYF.

V is TRBV30 and J is TRBJ2-1, with D uncertain. The V gene's germline CDR1 is GTSNPN and CDR2 SVGIG (reference sequence). The CDR3 is made up of 13 amino acids. The V gene lost 2 bases and the J gene lost 9 bases, with 14 bases spanning the gap. The CDR3 region is CAWSSNLSGEQFF. CDR3 DNA: TGTGCCTGGAGTTCCAATCTTTCCGGTGAGCAGTTCTTC.

The chain combines TRBV27 with TRBJ2-1; tentative D call: TRBD2 (5 bases). The CDR3 is 14 residues long. The germline V gene has CDR1 MNHEY and CDR2 SMNVEV (reference sequence). Deletions cut 3 bases from V and 3 bases from J, with 9 bases between. Here the CDR3 DNA reads TGTGCCAGCAGTTTCGAGGGCAACTACAATGAGCAGTTCTTC. As protein: CASSFEGNYNEQFF.

The V and J genes are TRBV19 and TRBJ1-5; 7 bases fit TRBD1. With V trimmed by 5 bases and J by 1 base, 2 bases remained unmatched. The germline CDR1 and CDR2 sequences are LNHDA and SQIVND (reference sequence). This CDR3 is built from 14 residues. CDR3 DNA sequence: TGTGCCAGTAGTTCGACAGGGAGCAATCAGCCCCAGCATTTT. This gives the protein CASSSTGSNQPQHF.

In its sample, this clone was seen a few times. The chain couples TRBV13 to TRBJ2-7; possibly TRBD1 for D (5 bases). From germline, CDR1 is PRHDT and CDR2 FYEKMQ (reference sequence). V shed 3 bases and J shed 2 bases, with 8 bases lying between them. The CDR3 extends over 13 amino acids. The CDR3 spells CASSFDSTYEQYF. The CDR3 DNA reads as TGTGCCAGCAGCTTCGACAGTACCTACGAGCAGTACTTC.

This chain uses TRBV7-2 with TRBJ2-7; 9 bases fit TRBD2. Trimming removed 1 base from V and 3 bases from J; junction bases left unmatched: 7. The CDR3 sequence is 16 residues long. Germline values: CDR1 SGHTA, CDR2 FQGNSA. CDR3 in amino acids: CASSLGTSAGVYEQYF. In nucleotides, the CDR3 is TGTGCCAGCAGCTTAGGGACTAGCGCGGGTGTCTACGAGCAGTACTTC. Full variable domain (outside the CDR3, taken from reference TRBV7-2 and TRBJ2-7): GAGVSQSPSNKVTEKGKDVELRCDPISGHTALYWYRQSLGQGLEFLIYFQGNSAPDKSGLPSDRFSAERTGGSVSTLTIQRTQQEDSAVYLCASSLGTSAGVYEQYFGPGTRLTVT.

This chain links TRBV5-5 with TRBJ1-2; 8 bases agree with TRBD1. Trimming cost V 4 bases and J 7 bases; bases outside gene matches: 9. CDR1 and CDR2 (germline): SGHKS, YYEKEE (reference sequence). This CDR3 comprises 14 residues. CDR3 region: CASSRLQGVGGYTF. In DNA form, the CDR3 reads TGTGCCAGCAGCCGATTACAGGGGGTCGGTGGCTACACCTTC.